This T cell receptor beta chain was sequenced in a study of technical replicates of blood from several donors (dated by TCRdb to 2016 to 2017). Unmatched junction bases come to 8, with V trimmed by 0 bases and J by 6 bases. Reading the germline V gene gives CDR1 SGDLS and CDR2 YYNGEE. The CDR3 spans 16 residues, from the cysteine through the phenylalanine. The sequence is cut down to CDR3 DNA, 48 bases in frame from base 1. As regards this clone: Its specific antigen is unknown. No much larger clonotype is one base removed from it; base qualities were not supplied.

The receptor library was made with the immunoSEQ multiplex PCR assay. What TCRdb holds here is the immuneACCESS table cut down to in-frame rearrangements. Part of the clones is not present; checked against another copy, under half of the missing clones reflect an unresolved V gene, and the others are unexplained. The sample data list fewer than 95,000 clones, and about 94% of these were observed just once. About 0.26% of the sample lies in the top ten. The sequence was collected from a human donor in good health. The chain is assembled from TRBV9 and TRBJ2-5; TRBD2 aligns with 10 central bases. Input material: T cells isolated from PBMCs. The sequenced DNA: TGTGCCAGCAGCGTAGATCCCAGCGGGGGGGCCAAGACCCAGTACTTC. It translates to CASSVDPSGGAKTQYF.